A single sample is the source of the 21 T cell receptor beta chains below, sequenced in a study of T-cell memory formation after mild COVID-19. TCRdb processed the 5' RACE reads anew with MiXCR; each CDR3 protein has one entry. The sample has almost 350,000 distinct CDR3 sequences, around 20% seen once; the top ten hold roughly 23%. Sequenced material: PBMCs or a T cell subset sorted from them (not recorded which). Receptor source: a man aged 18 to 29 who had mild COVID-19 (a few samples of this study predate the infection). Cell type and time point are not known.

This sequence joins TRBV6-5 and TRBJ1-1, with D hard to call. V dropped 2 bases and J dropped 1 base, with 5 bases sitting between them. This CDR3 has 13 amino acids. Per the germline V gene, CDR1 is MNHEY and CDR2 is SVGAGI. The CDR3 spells CASSYNQNTEAFF. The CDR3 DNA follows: TGTGCCAGCAGTTACAACCAGAACACTGAAGCTTTCTTT.

In DNA form, the CDR3 reads TGCAGTGCTCCTTGGGTGGAGACCCAGTACTTC. Encoded protein: CSAPWVETQYF. The rearrangement uses TRBV20-1 and TRBJ2-5; D is unclear. The CDR3 consists of 11 residues. The V gene lost 5 bases and the J gene lost 5 bases, with 9 bases spanning the gap. Germline V lookup: CDR1 DFQATT, CDR2 SNEGSKA (reference sequence).

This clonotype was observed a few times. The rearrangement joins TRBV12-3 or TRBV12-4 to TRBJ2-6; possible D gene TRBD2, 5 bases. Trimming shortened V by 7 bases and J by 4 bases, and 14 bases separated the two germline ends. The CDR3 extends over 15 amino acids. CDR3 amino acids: CASTLRGSGANVLTF. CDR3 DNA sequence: TGTGCCAGCACGCTCCGGGGATCCGGGGCCAACGTCCTGACTTTC.

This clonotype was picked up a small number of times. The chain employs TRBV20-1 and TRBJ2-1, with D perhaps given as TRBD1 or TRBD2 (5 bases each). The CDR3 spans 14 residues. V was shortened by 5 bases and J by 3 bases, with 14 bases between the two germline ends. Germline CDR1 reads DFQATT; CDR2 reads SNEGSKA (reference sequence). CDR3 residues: CSAPSGPDYNEQFF. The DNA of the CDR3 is TGCAGTGCTCCCTCGGGGCCTGACTACAATGAGCAGTTCTTC.

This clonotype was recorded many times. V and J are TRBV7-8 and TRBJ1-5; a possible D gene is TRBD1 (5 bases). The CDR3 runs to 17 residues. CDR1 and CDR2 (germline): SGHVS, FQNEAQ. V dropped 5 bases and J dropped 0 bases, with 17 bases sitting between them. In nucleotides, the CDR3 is TGTGCCAGCAGCAAGGTGGAGGGGACTTATAGCAATCAGCCCCAGCATTTT. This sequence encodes CASSKVEGTYSNQPQHF.

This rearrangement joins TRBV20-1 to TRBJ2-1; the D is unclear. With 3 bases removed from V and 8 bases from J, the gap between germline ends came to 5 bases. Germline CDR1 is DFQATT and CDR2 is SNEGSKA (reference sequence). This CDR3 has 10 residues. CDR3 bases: TGCAGTGCTAGTTTGTATGAGCAGTTCTTC. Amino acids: CSASLYEQFF.

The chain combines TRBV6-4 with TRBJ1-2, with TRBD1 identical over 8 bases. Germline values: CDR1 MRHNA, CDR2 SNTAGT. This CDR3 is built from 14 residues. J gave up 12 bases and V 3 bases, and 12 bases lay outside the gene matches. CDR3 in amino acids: CASSETQGVPIHTF. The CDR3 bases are TGTGCCAGCAGTGAAACACAGGGGGTTCCTATCCACACCTTC.

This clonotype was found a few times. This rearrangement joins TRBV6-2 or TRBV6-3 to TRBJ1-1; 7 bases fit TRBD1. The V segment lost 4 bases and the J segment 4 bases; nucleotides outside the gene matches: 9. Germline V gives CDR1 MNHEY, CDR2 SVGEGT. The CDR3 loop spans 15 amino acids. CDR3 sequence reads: CASSSPRQGGTEAFF. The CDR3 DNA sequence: TGTGCCAGCAGTTCCCCTCGTCAGGGGGGCACTGAAGCTTTCTTT.

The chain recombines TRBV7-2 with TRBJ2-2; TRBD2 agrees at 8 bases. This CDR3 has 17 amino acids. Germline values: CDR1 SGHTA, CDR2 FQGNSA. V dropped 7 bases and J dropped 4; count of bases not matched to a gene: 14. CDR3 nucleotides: TGTGCCAGCACCCCAAGAGCGGGGGCCAGGGGCACCGGGGAGCTGTTTTTT. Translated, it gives CASTPRAGARGTGELFF. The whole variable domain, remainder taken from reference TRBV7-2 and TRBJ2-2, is GAGVSQSPSNKVTEKGKDVELRCDPISGHTALYWYRQSLGQGLEFLIYFQGNSAPDKSGLPSDRFSAERTGGSVSTLTIQRTQQEDSAVYLCASTPRAGARGTGELFFGEGSRLTVL.

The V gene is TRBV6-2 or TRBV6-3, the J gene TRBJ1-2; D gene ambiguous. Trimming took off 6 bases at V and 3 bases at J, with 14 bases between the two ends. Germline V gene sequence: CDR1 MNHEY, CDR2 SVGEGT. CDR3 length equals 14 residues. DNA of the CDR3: TGTGCCAGCAGGTACCTCTGGCGGCACTATGGCTACACCTTC. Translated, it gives CASRYLWRHYGYTF.

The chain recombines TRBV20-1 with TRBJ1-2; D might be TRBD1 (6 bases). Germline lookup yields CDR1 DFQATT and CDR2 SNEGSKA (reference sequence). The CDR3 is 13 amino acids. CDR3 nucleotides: TGCAGGGCAACAGGGAATGGTAACTATGGCTACACCTTC. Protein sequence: CRATGNGNYGYTF.

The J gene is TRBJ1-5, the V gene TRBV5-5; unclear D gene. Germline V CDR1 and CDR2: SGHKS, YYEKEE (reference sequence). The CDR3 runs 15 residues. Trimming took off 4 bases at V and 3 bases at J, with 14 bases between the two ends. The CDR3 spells CASSRTHGINQPQHF. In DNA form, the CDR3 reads TGTGCCAGCAGCCGGACTCACGGGATCAATCAGCCCCAGCATTTT.

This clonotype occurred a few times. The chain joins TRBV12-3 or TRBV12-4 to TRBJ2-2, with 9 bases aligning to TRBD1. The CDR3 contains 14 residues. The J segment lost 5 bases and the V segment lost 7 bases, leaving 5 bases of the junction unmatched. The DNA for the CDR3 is TGTGCCAGCATACAGGGGGCTTGGACCGGGGAGCTGTTTTTT. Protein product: CASIQGAWTGELFF.

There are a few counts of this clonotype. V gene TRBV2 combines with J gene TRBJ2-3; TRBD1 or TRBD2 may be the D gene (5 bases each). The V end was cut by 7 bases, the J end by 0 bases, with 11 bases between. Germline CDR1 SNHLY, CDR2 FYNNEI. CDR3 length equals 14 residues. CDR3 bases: TGTGCCAGCAACTGGGACCGGAGCACAGATACGCAGTATTTT. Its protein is CASNWDRSTDTQYF.

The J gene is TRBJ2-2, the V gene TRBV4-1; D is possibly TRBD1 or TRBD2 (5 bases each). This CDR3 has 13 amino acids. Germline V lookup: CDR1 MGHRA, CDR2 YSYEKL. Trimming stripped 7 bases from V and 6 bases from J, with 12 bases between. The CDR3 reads CASNSVGAGELFF. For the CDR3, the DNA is TGCGCCAGCAACTCAGTGGGGGCCGGGGAGCTGTTTTTT.

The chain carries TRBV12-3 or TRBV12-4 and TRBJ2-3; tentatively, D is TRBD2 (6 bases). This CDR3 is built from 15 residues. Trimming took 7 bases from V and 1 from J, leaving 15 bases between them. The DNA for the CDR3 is TGTGCCAGCACTAACCCGGAGCGGGGCACAGATACGCAGTATTTT. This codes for CASTNPERGTDTQYF.

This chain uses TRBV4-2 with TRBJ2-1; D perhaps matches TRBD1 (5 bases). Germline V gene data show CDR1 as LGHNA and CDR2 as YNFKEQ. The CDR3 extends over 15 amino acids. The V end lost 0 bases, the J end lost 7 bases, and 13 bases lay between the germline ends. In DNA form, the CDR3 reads TGTGCCAGCAGCCAAGATACGACAGTCCCAAATGAGCAGTTCTTC. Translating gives CASSQDTTVPNEQFF.

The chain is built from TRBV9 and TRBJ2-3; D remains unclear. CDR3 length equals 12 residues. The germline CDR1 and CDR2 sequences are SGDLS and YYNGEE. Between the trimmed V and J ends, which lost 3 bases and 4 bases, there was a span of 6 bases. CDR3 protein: CASSGVADTQYF. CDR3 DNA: TGTGCCAGCAGCGGGGTGGCAGATACGCAGTATTTT.

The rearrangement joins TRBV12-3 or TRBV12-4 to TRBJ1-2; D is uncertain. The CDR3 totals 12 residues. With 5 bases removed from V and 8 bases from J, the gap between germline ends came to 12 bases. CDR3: CASSASGGGYTF. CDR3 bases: TGTGCCAGCAGTGCCTCTGGTGGGGGCTACACCTTC.

CDR3 protein: CATSDPGQGDTDTQYF. In nucleotides, the CDR3 is TGTGCCACCAGTGACCCGGGACAGGGGGACACAGATACGCAGTATTTT. The chain joins TRBV24-1 to TRBJ2-3, with 11 bases that match TRBD1. CDR3 length: 16 amino acids. Germline V gene sequence: CDR1 KGHDR, CDR2 SFDVKD. With 4 bases clipped from V and 2 bases from J, the junction kept 4 bases outside the gene matches.

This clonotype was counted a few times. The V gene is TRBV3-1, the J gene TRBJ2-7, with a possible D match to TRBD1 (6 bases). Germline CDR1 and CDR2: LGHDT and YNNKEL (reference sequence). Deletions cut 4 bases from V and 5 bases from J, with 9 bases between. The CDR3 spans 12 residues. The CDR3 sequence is CASSPRQDEQYF. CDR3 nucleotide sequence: TGTGCCAGCAGCCCCCGACAGGACGAGCAGTACTTC.